The 11 T cell receptor beta chains in this list originate from one sample, sequenced in a study of identical twins. TCRdb re-analysed the 5' RACE reads in MiXCR, keeping a single row per CDR3 protein. Among under 250,000 distinct CDR3 sequences listed, roughly 12% were seen once. The data were also submitted as part of a second study, on yellow fever vaccine responses in identical twins.

The sample was memory (CD45RO+) T cells sorted from blood. The receptors stem from a woman aged 18-29 years in good health.

The J gene is TRBJ2-2, the V gene TRBV2; TRBD2 is a possible D gene (6 bases). The CDR3 spans 14 residues. The V gene's germline CDR1 is SNHLY and CDR2 FYNNEI. V was trimmed by 4 bases and J by 4 bases, leaving 10 bases between them. CDR3: CASSGVGGTGELFF. The CDR3, as DNA: TGTGCCAGCAGTGGAGTGGGGGGCACCGGGGAGCTGTTTTTT.

V gene TRBV18 combines with J gene TRBJ2-7; TRBD1 aligns across 10 bases. CDR3 length: 14 residues. The V segment lost 6 bases and the J segment 0 bases; nucleotides outside the gene matches: 2. Germline CDR1 and CDR2: KGHSH and LQKENI. CDR3 sequence (DNA): TGTGCCAGCTCCGGGACAGGGGCCTCCTACGAGCAGTACTTC. Translation gives CASSGTGASYEQYF.

This clonotype was recorded at least ten times. The gene calls are TRBV29-1 and TRBJ2-7; D might be TRBD1 or TRBD2, each matching 6 bases. Trimming removed 6 bases from V and 6 bases from J, with 12 bases in between. The CDR3 is 11 amino acids. Germline loops: CDR1 SQVTM, CDR2 ANQGSEA. CDR3 nucleotide sequence: TGCAGCGTCCCGGGGGCGGCCGAGCAGTACTTC. Translated, it gives CSVPGAAEQYF.

This clonotype was counted at least ten times. The J gene is TRBJ2-7, the V gene TRBV3-1, with TRBD2 matching over 7 bases. Germline V gene lookup returns CDR1 LGHDT and CDR2 YNNKEL (reference sequence). CDR3 length: 14 residues. With V trimmed by 2 bases and J by 6 bases, 7 bases remained unmatched. The CDR3 region is CASSQTGTTPEQYF. In nucleotides, the CDR3 is TGTGCCAGCAGCCAAACCGGGACTACCCCCGAGCAGTACTTC.

This clonotype has just a few counts. CDR3 residues: CASSDSGGVGYNEQFF. CDR3 DNA: TGTGCCAGCAGTGACTCCGGGGGGGTAGGGTACAATGAGCAGTTCTTC. The V call is TRBV6-4, the J call TRBJ2-1; the match to TRBD2 covers 8 bases. V was clipped by 0 bases and J by 4 bases; unmatched bases: 5. From germline, CDR1 is MRHNA and CDR2 SNTAGT. There are 16 residues in the CDR3.

This chain links TRBV7-9 with TRBJ2-1; D perhaps matches TRBD2 (5 bases). The V and J ends lost 4 bases and 3 bases respectively, with 16 bases between them. This CDR3 has 16 amino acids. Germline V gene sequence: CDR1 SEHNR, CDR2 FQNEAQ (reference sequence). CDR3 protein: CASSSYSRESYNEQFF. The CDR3 DNA follows: TGTGCCAGCAGCTCATACTCTCGGGAAAGCTACAATGAGCAGTTCTTC.

The rearrangement uses TRBV5-1 and TRBJ2-3; D ambiguous. This CDR3 comprises 13 residues. The ends were cut back, 0 bases at V and 4 bases at J, with 6 bases in the middle. In germline, CDR1 is SGHRS, CDR2 YFSETQ. CDR3 coding DNA: TGCGCCAGCAGCTTGGAGCGAGCAGATACGCAGTATTTT. Translation gives CASSLERADTQYF.

V gene TRBV5-1 combines with J gene TRBJ2-2; tentative D call: TRBD2 (6 bases). V was clipped by 9 bases and J by 2 bases, with 17 bases between them. Germline V gives CDR1 SGHRS, CDR2 YFSETQ. The CDR3 is made up of 15 amino acids. Here the CDR3 reads CATRLEVGNTGELFF. The CDR3 DNA reads as TGCGCCACCAGACTAGAGGTCGGCAACACCGGGGAGCTGTTTTTT.

This clonotype was detected a few times. The chain recombines TRBV7-9 with TRBJ1-6; D call uncertain. V shed 4 bases and J shed 9 bases, with 10 bases lying between them. Germline lookup yields CDR1 SEHNR and CDR2 FQNEAQ (reference sequence). This CDR3 is built from 13 residues. The CDR3 DNA sequence: TGTGCCAGCAGCTACTTGGTATCTTCACCCCTCCACTTT. It yields the protein CASSYLVSSPLHF.

This clonotype appeared a few times. V and J are TRBV12-3 or TRBV12-4 and TRBJ1-4, with 8 bases matching TRBD1. CDR3 length: 13 amino acids. Trimming cost V 5 bases and J 7 bases; bases outside gene matches: 3. The CDR3 is CASSQDRVEKLFF. CDR3 nucleotides: TGTGCCAGCAGTCAGGACAGGGTTGAAAAACTGTTTTTT.

This clonotype was found a few times. The chain carries TRBV12-3 or TRBV12-4 and TRBJ2-1; D ambiguous. The CDR3 has 12 residues. The V end lost 7 bases, the J end lost 5 bases, and 9 bases lay between the germline ends. In nucleotides, the CDR3 is TGTGCCAGCACAAAAGAACACAATGAGCAGTTCTTC. Translated, it gives CASTKEHNEQFF.